The clone carrying this T cell receptor beta chain was seen a few times. Its specificity is unknown. This specimen belongs to a study of CD8 T cells in ankylosing spondylitis. TCRdb analysed the 5' RACE reads with MiXCR anew, one entry per CDR3 protein. The sample records 200,000 to 250,000 distinct CDR3 sequences, 18% being singletons. CDR3 size: 12 residues. Germline trimming cut 4 bases from V and 8 bases from J; bases unmatched to any gene: 2. From germline, CDR1 is ENHRY and CDR2 SYGVKD. Whole-study findings and limits: Several of the motif variants were reported before in synovial fluid and blood from reactive arthritis. Characteristic of ankylosing spondylitis blood, it appeared, was a TCR beta motif comprising about 8 highly homologous variants.

This clonotype was sampled from a male donor with ankylosing spondylitis. The chain carries TRBV10-3 and TRBJ2-1, with 7 positions matching TRBD2. Material for sequencing was blood, either unsorted or a sorted T cell fraction (not recorded which). The CDR3 spells CAISGTSDEQFF. CDR3 coding DNA: TGTGCCATCAGTGGGACTAGTGATGAGCAGTTCTTC.